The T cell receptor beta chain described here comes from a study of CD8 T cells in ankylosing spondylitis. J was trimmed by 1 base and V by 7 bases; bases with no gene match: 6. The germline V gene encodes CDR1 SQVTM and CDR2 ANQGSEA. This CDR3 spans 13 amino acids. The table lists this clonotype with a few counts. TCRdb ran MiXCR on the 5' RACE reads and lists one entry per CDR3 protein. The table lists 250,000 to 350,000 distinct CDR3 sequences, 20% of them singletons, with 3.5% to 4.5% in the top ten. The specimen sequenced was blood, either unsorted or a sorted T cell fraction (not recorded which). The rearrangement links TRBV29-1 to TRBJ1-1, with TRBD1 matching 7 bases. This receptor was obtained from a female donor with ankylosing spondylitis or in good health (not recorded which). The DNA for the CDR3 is TGCAGCGCCCGGACAGGTCCGAACACTGAAGCTTTCTTT. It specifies CSARTGPNTEAFF.